Listed here are 3 T cell receptor beta chains from one sample, sequenced in a study of T cell changes during pregnancy in multiple sclerosis. Repertoires were generated with immunoSEQ multiplex PCR, while TCRdb's copy carries only in-frame clones and drops some. The sample has around 88,000 clones, just over 90% seen once. The source was peripheral blood, collected in the first trimester of pregnancy. The receptor source for this set is a female donor with multiple sclerosis, enrolled in a pregnancy study.

This chain links TRBV7-3 with TRBJ2-3, with 7 nucleotides matching TRBD2. The germline V gene encodes CDR1 SGHTA and CDR2 FQGTGA. After removal of 1 base from V and 3 bases from J, the junction contained 4 bases not matched to a gene. This CDR3 spans 15 amino acids. The CDR3 protein is CASSLSGSGTDTQYF. The DNA of the CDR3 is TGTGCCAGCAGCTTAAGCGGGAGTGGTACAGATACGCAGTATTTT.

The chain joins TRBV5-4 to TRBJ2-2; D unresolved. With 0 bases removed from V and 4 bases from J, the gap between germline ends came to 7 bases. Germline CDR1 reads SGHNT; CDR2 reads YYREEE (reference sequence). The CDR3 is made up of 14 amino acids. CDR3 sequence reads: CASSLDSTTGELFF. The CDR3 coding sequence is TGTGCCAGCAGCTTGGACAGCACCACCGGGGAGCTGTTTTTT.

This chain links TRBV19 with TRBJ1-4; TRBD1 might be the D (5 bases). Per the germline V gene, CDR1 is LNHDA and CDR2 is SQIVND (reference sequence). Trimming took 3 bases from V and 2 from J, leaving 7 bases between them. The length of the CDR3 is 14 residues. The CDR3 here is CASSMRGTNEKLFF. The CDR3 DNA reads TGTGCCAGTAGTATGCGGGGGACTAATGAAAAACTGTTTTTT. Drawing the rest from reference TRBV19 and TRBJ1-4, the complete variable domain is DGGITQSPKYLFRKEGQNVTLSCEQNLNHDAMYWYRQDPGQGLRLIYYSQIVNDFQKGDIAEGYSVSREKKESFPLTVTSAQKNPTAFYLCASSMRGTNEKLFFGSGTQLSVL.